The 29 T cell receptor beta chains presented below share a single source sample, sequenced in a study of Ad26.COV2.S vaccination and SARS-CoV-2 variants. Treatment reported: some 20 received Ad26.COV2.S at low or high dose, single or two shots; roughly five received placebo; per-sample allocation not given. Sampling happened 63 days after the first vaccine or placebo injection. Libraries were prepared by immunoSEQ multiplex PCR; TCRdb keeps only in-frame clonotypes and omits some of them. The sample contains under 500,000 clones, around 93% of which appear only once. Specimen: peripheral blood, collected in a trial of Ad26.COV2.S vaccine versus placebo. These TCRs come from a person between 18 and 60 years old who received the Ad26.COV2.S COVID-19 vaccine or a placebo.

The V gene is TRBV9, the J gene TRBJ2-7; D perhaps matches TRBD1 (6 bases). The germline gives CDR1 SGDLS, CDR2 YYNGEE. The V gene lost 0 bases and the J gene lost 2 bases, with 15 bases spanning the gap. The CDR3 contains 16 residues. The DNA of the CDR3 is TGTGCCAGCAGCGTAGGTCCCTGGGGGCCCACCTACGAGCAGTACTTC. Its translation is CASSVGPWGPTYEQYF.

The chain employs TRBV27 and TRBJ2-7; 11 nucleotides align to TRBD1. Germline CDR1 reads MNHEY; CDR2 reads SMNVEV (reference sequence). This CDR3 is 14 amino acids long. With 1 base clipped from V and 7 bases from J, the junction kept 3 bases outside the gene matches. CDR3 DNA sequence: TGTGCCAGCAGTTTATGGACAGGGGGCAAGGAGCAGTACTTC. It yields the protein CASSLWTGGKEQYF.

J is TRBJ2-7 and V is TRBV29-1, with 7 bases lining up with TRBD1. The trim removed 7 bases at V and 1 base at J, leaving 7 bases unmatched. This CDR3 has 13 amino acids. Germline lookup yields CDR1 SQVTM and CDR2 ANQGSEA. The CDR3 loop reads CSAAGTESYEQYF. Written as DNA, the CDR3 is TGCAGCGCCGCCGGGACAGAATCCTACGAGCAGTACTTC.

The gene calls are TRBV19 and TRBJ2-5; D possibly corresponds to TRBD2 (5 bases). V was trimmed by 2 bases and J by 4 bases, leaving 11 bases between them. CDR1 and CDR2 from the germline V gene are LNHDA and SQIVND (reference sequence). CDR3 length: 14 residues. CDR3 sequence reads: CASSIRGRVETQYF. The CDR3 DNA reads as TGTGCCAGTAGTATACGGGGAAGGGTAGAGACCCAGTACTTC.

This chain joins TRBV29-1 and TRBJ1-1; 7 nucleotides agree with TRBD1. CDR3 length: 14 amino acids. V was pared by 5 bases and J by 2 bases, with 8 bases of the junction left unmatched. Per the germline V gene, CDR1 is SQVTM and CDR2 is ANQGSEA. The CDR3 reads CSVRSQGVNTEAFF. The CDR3 region has the DNA TGCAGCGTTAGGAGTCAGGGGGTAAACACTGAAGCTTTCTTT. Combining the CDR3 with reference TRBV29-1 and TRBJ1-1 gives the whole variable domain SAVISQKPSRDICQRGTSLTIQCQVDSQVTMMFWYRQQPGQSLTLIATANQGSEATYESGFVIDKFPISRPNLTFSTLTVSNMSPEDSSIYLCSVRSQGVNTEAFFGQGTRLTVV.

The chain joins TRBV28 to TRBJ2-3; 10 positions match TRBD1. V lost 3 bases to trimming and J lost 7 bases; unmatched junction nucleotides: 4. The germline CDR1 and CDR2 sequences are MDHEN and SYDVKM. This CDR3 contains 14 residues. Written as DNA, the CDR3 is TGTGCCAGCAGTTTTAGGGACAGGGGCCATACGCAGTATTTT. Translated, it gives CASSFRDRGHTQYF.

The V and J genes are TRBV5-6 and TRBJ2-7, with 9 positions matching TRBD1. The V segment lost 0 bases and the J segment 3 bases; nucleotides outside the gene matches: 1. The CDR3 loop spans 14 amino acids. Germline CDR1 reads SGHDT; CDR2 reads YYEEEE. CDR3 in DNA: TGTGCCAGCAGCTTGGGACAGGGGGACTACGAGCAGTACTTC. This translates into CASSLGQGDYEQYF.

The chain combines TRBV12-3 or TRBV12-4 with TRBJ1-6; D is unresolved. The CDR3 runs 13 residues. V lost 2 bases to trimming and J lost 11 bases, with 10 bases between them. In DNA form, the CDR3 reads TGTGCCAGCAGTTTACGACCCTGGGCACCCCTCCACTTT. This sequence encodes CASSLRPWAPLHF.

V and J are TRBV6-2 or TRBV6-3 and TRBJ2-7, with D perhaps TRBD2 (5 bases). V lost 6 bases to trimming and J lost 1 base, with 16 bases between them. In germline, CDR1 is MNHEY, CDR2 SVGEGT. The CDR3 is 15 residues long. CDR3 sequence reads: CASSRPGRESYEQYF. The CDR3 nucleotides read TGTGCCAGCAGCAGACCCGGACGGGAATCCTACGAGCAGTACTTC.

The rearrangement joins TRBV7-2 to TRBJ2-7, with D tentatively TRBD1 (5 bases). V gave up 5 bases and J gave up 3 bases, with 14 bases separating them. The CDR3 runs 14 residues. The germline V gene encodes CDR1 SGHTA and CDR2 FQGNSA. The CDR3 reads CASSLQTVLYEQYF. The DNA of the CDR3 is TGTGCCAGCAGCCTCCAGACAGTACTCTACGAGCAGTACTTC.

The count of this clone is one. The rearrangement joins TRBV20-1 to TRBJ2-7; possible D gene TRBD1, 5 bases. The CDR3 runs to 17 residues. Trimming shortened V by 3 bases and J by 3 bases, and 24 bases separated the two germline ends. In germline, CDR1 is DFQATT, CDR2 SNEGSKA (reference sequence). The chain's CDR3 is CSASATRQGSTDYEQYF. The CDR3 nucleotides are TGCAGTGCTAGTGCGACGCGGCAGGGATCGACGGACTACGAGCAGTACTTC.

With regard to this clone: Other nucleotide sequences in the sample specify the same CDR3. The J gene is TRBJ2-7, the V gene TRBV30; D is uncertain. The CDR3 runs to 12 residues. Germline V gives CDR1 GTSNPN, CDR2 SVGIG (reference sequence). Trimming took 0 bases from V and 4 from J, leaving 7 bases between them. The CDR3 sequence: CAWSVLGYEQYF. For the CDR3, the DNA is TGTGCCTGGAGTGTACTTGGTTACGAGCAGTACTTC.

The V and J genes are TRBV18 and TRBJ2-7; D perhaps matches TRBD1 (6 bases). This CDR3 spans 14 amino acids. Trimming took 2 bases from V and 2 from J, leaving 10 bases between them. CDR1 KGHSH and CDR2 LQKENI come from the germline V gene. The CDR3 DNA follows: TGTGCCAGCTCACCAACAGGGCTTCCCTACGAGCAGTACTTC. As protein: CASSPTGLPYEQYF.

The rearrangement uses TRBV18 and TRBJ2-1, with 10 nucleotides matching TRBD2. Germline CDR1 and CDR2: KGHSH and LQKENI. V trimming: 5 bases; J trimming: 4 bases; junction bases outside the gene matches: 5. This CDR3 is 15 amino acids long. CDR3 sequence (DNA): TGTGCCAGCTCATCCGGGACTAGCGTATACAATGAGCAGTTCTTC. This gives the protein CASSSGTSVYNEQFF.

The chain is built from TRBV21-1 and TRBJ2-5. TRBV21-1 is a recognized pseudogene. This CDR3 contains 16 residues. The CDR3 loop reads CASSRGPPRVLETQYF. The DNA for the CDR3 is TGTGCCAGCAGCAGAGGACCCCCTCGGGTACTAGAGACCCAGTACTTC.

V is TRBV7-2 and J is TRBJ2-3, with D perhaps matching TRBD1 (5 bases). This CDR3 contains 14 residues. Per the germline V gene, CDR1 is SGHTA and CDR2 is FQGNSA. Trimming removed 0 bases from V and 2 bases from J, with 6 bases in between. CDR3 nucleotide sequence: TGTGCCAGCAGCTTAGCACAGGACACAGATACGCAGTATTTT. Its protein is CASSLAQDTDTQYF.

The chain joins TRBV21-1 to TRBJ2-1; the table's D call of TRBD2 was not tested on the DNA. TRBV21-1 is a known pseudogene. The CDR3 length is 14 residues. The CDR3 region is CASSKGLDYNEQFF. In nucleotides, the CDR3 is TGTGCCAGCAGCAAAGGTCTAGACTACAATGAGCAGTTCTTC.

This clone was counted only a few times. The rearrangement joins TRBV9 to TRBJ2-7; 13 nucleotides line up with TRBD2. This CDR3 comprises 18 residues. The V gene end was trimmed by 0 bases and the J gene end by 0 bases; junction bases not matched to a gene: 6. The germline V gene encodes CDR1 SGDLS and CDR2 YYNGEE. The CDR3 bases are TGTGCCAGCAGCGTAGGACTAGCGGGGGGAATCAGCTCCTACGAGCAGTACTTC. Amino acids: CASSVGLAGGISSYEQYF.

There are many counts of this clone. This rearrangement joins TRBV28 to TRBJ1-6; D is perhaps TRBD1 (5 bases). V gave up 5 bases and J gave up 0 bases, with 11 bases separating them. The CDR3 runs 16 residues. CDR1 and CDR2 (germline): MDHEN, SYDVKM. The DNA for the CDR3 is TGTGCCAGCAGTCCGACAGCAGACTCCTATAATTCACCCCTCCACTTT. This codes for CASSPTADSYNSPLHF.

Points on this clone: The identical CDR3 is also encoded by other nucleotide sequences in the sample. The V call is TRBV11-2, the J call TRBJ2-7; unclear D gene. V was trimmed by 0 bases and J by 3 bases, leaving 3 bases between them. Germline V gene lookup returns CDR1 SGHAT and CDR2 FQNNGV. The length of the CDR3 is 12 residues. The CDR3 region has the DNA TGTGCCAGCAGCTTAGATAACTACGAGCAGTACTTC. This translates into CASSLDNYEQYF.

V and J are TRBV7-8 and TRBJ2-5, with 7 bases identical to TRBD2. CDR1 SGHVS and CDR2 FQNEAQ come from the germline V gene. This CDR3 has 14 residues. V lost 10 bases to trimming and J lost 4 bases; unmatched junction nucleotides: 12. DNA for the CDR3: TGTGCCACCCAATGGGGGGGAGGAGGAGAGACCCAGTACTTC. This codes for CATQWGGGGETQYF.

This chain uses TRBV9 with TRBJ2-5; TRBD2 aligns across 8 bases. The trim removed 4 bases at V and 5 bases at J, leaving 13 bases unmatched. There are 16 residues in the CDR3. From germline, CDR1 is SGDLS and CDR2 YYNGEE. The CDR3 is CASSLGGGEPRETQYF. CDR3 DNA: TGTGCCAGCAGCCTCGGGGGGGGCGAGCCTAGGGAGACCCAGTACTTC.

The rearrangement links TRBV19 to TRBJ1-2; TRBD1 might be the D (6 bases). Germline loops: CDR1 LNHDA, CDR2 SQIVND (reference sequence). This CDR3 comprises 13 residues. V was cut by 3 bases and J by 4 bases, with 9 bases left in between. CDR3: CASSMIGGYGYTF. As DNA, the CDR3 is TGTGCCAGTAGTATGATAGGGGGCTATGGCTACACCTTC.

The chain recombines TRBV19 with TRBJ2-3; perhaps TRBD2 as D (5 bases). The CDR3 sequence is 14 residues long. Trimming shortened V by 1 base and J by 1 base, and 6 bases separated the two germline ends. Germline assignment: CDR1 LNHDA and CDR2 SQIVND (reference sequence). The CDR3 bases are TGTGCCAGTAGTATAGGGGGAGGCACAGATACGCAGTATTTT. This translates into CASSIGGGTDTQYF.

Turning to this clone: This CDR3 is also generated by other DNA sequences in the sample. The gene calls are TRBV19 and TRBJ1-1; TRBD1 might be the D (6 bases). The V and J ends lost 9 bases and 6 bases respectively, with 17 bases between them. CDR3 length equals 13 residues. CDR1 LNHDA and CDR2 SQIVND come from the germline V gene (reference sequence). CDR3 DNA sequence: TGTGCCAGCCGGGCGGGGGGCTTGTCTGAAGCTTTCTTT. Translating it yields CASRAGGLSEAFF.

V gene TRBV7-9 combines with J gene TRBJ1-5; 7 bases agree with TRBD1. The V and J ends lost 5 bases and 1 base, in that order; junction bases with no gene match: 8. This CDR3 is 16 amino acids long. The germline gives CDR1 SEHNR, CDR2 FQNEAQ (reference sequence). CDR3 nucleotide sequence: TGTGCCAGCAGCCTCGGACAGGTGGAGAGCAATCAGCCCCAGCATTTT. Amino acids: CASSLGQVESNQPQHF.

The chain joins TRBV14 to TRBJ2-7; 10 positions match TRBD1. Germline V gene data show CDR1 as SGHDN and CDR2 as FVKESK. This CDR3 is 15 amino acids long. The J segment lost 11 bases and the V segment lost 4 bases, leaving 14 bases of the junction unmatched. DNA for the CDR3: TGTGCCAGCAGCCGCCACCTCGGGACAGGGGCTAAGGAGTACTTC. Its translation: CASSRHLGTGAKEYF.

The chain uses TRBV7-2 and TRBJ1-4; D unresolved. The CDR3 spans 13 residues. Germline assignment: CDR1 SGHTA and CDR2 FQGNSA. With 1 base removed from V and 7 bases from J, the gap between germline ends came to 7 bases. The CDR3 is CASSLGGSEKLFF. The DNA for the CDR3 is TGTGCCAGCAGCTTAGGGGGAAGTGAAAAACTGTTTTTT.

The chain uses TRBV30 and TRBJ1-1; D is unclear. Germline loops: CDR1 GTSNPN, CDR2 SVGIG (reference sequence). The V and J ends lost 1 base and 3 bases respectively, with 3 bases between them. The length of the CDR3 is 11 residues. The CDR3 spells CAWSDYTEAFF. The CDR3 DNA reads TGTGCCTGGAGTGATTACACTGAAGCTTTCTTT. The full variable domain, its missing parts supplied by reference TRBV30 and TRBJ1-1, is SQTIHQWPATLVQPVGSPLSLECTVEGTSNPNLYWYRQAAGRGLQLLFYSVGIGQISSEVPQNLSASRPQDRQFILSSKKLLLSDSGFYLCAWSDYTEAFFGQGTRLTVV.